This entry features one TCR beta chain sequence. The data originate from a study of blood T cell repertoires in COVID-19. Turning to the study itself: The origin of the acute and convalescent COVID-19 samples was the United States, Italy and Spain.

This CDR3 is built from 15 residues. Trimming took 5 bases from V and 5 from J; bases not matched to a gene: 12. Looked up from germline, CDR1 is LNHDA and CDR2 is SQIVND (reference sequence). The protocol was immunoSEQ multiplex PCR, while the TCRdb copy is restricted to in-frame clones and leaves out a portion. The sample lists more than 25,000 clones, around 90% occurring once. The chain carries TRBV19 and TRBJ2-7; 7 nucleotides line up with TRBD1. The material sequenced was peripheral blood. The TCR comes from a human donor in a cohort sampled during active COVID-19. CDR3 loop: CASSLGTELLDEQYF. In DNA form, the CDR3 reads TGTGCCAGTAGTCTCGGGACAGAGCTCCTCGACGAGCAGTACTTC.